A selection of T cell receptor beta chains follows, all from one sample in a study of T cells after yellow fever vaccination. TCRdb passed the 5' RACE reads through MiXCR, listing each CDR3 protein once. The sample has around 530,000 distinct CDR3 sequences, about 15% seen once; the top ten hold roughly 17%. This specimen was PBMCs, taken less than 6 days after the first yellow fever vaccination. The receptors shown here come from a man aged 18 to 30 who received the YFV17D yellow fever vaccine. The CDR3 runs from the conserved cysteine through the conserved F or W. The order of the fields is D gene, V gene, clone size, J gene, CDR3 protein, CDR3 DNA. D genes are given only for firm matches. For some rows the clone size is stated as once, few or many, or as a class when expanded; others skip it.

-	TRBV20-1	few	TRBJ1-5	CSARVLGTGNQPQHF	TGCAGTGCTAGAGTTCTAGGGACGGGCAATCAGCCCCAGCATTTT
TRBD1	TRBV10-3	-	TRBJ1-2	CAISERDSSGGYTF	TGTGCCATCAGTGAGCGGGACAGTTCGGGTGGCTACACCTTC
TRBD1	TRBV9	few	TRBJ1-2	CASGRTGGSHGYTF	TGTGCCAGCGGTCGGACAGGGGGCTCACATGGCTACACCTTC
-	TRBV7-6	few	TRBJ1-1	CASSLERGRRMNTEAFF	TGTGCCAGCAGCTTAGAAAGGGGACGCAGAATGAACACTGAAGCTTTCTTT
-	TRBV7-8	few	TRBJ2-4	CASSLDRGGVIQYF	TGTGCCAGCAGTTTGGATAGGGGTGGGGTCATTCAGTACTTC
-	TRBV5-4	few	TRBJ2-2	CASSPSQGLYTGELFF	TGTGCCAGCAGCCCATCCCAGGGGCTATACACCGGGGAGCTGTTTTTT
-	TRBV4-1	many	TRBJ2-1	CASSQDQGEQFF	TGCGCCAGCAGCCAAGATCAAGGTGAGCAGTTCTTC
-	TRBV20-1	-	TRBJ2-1	CSAPPWPPPSYNEQFF	TGCAGTGCCCCACCCTGGCCTCCTCCTTCCTACAATGAGCAGTTCTTC
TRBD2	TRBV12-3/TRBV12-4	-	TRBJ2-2	CASSSSGGVPGELFF	TGTGCCAGCAGTTCGAGCGGGGGGGTCCCCGGGGAGCTGTTTTTT
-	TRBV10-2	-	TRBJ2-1	CASSEFGGASEQFF	TGCGCCAGCAGTGAGTTTGGGGGGGCGAGTGAGCAGTTCTTC
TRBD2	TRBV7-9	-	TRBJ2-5	CASGKVTSVETQYF	TGTGCCAGCGGCAAGGTGACTAGCGTGGAGACCCAGTACTTC
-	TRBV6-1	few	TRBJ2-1	CASSLRWNEQFF	TGTGCCAGCAGCCTAAGGTGGAATGAGCAGTTCTTC
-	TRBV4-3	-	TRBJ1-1	CASSRRLGGRTDNTEAFF	TGCGCCAGCAGCCGGCGTTTAGGGGGGCGAACCGATAACACTGAAGCTTTCTTT
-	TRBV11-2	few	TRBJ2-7	CASSSPRAGREQYF	TGTGCCAGCAGCTCCCCCCGGGCGGGCCGGGAGCAGTACTTC
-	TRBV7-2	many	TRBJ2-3	CASSPYTTDTQYF	TGTGCCAGCAGCCCCTACACCACAGATACGCAGTATTTT
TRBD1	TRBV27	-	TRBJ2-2	CASSTGTGAGELFF	TGTGCCAGCAGTACCGGGACAGGGGCCGGGGAGCTGTTTTTT
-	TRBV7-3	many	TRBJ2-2	CASSFARDTGELFF	TGTGCCAGCAGCTTCGCTCGGGACACCGGGGAGCTGTTTTTT
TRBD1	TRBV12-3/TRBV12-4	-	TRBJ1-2	CASSKWDRRSYGYTF	TGTGCCAGCAGTAAGTGGGACAGAAGATCCTATGGCTACACCTTC
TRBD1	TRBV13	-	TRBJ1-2	CASSWTIGQGPNYGYTF	TGTGCCAGCAGCTGGACTATAGGACAGGGACCTAACTATGGCTACACCTTC
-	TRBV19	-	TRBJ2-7	CASSPRMRGPYEQYF	TGTGCCAGTAGCCCGAGGATGCGGGGCCCCTACGAGCAGTACTTC
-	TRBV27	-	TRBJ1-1	CASRRSSEAFF	TGTGCCAGCAGGCGATCATCCGAAGCTTTCTTT
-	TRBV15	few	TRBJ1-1	CATSRDWPGRGTEAFF	TGTGCCACCAGCAGAGATTGGCCGGGCCGGGGGACTGAAGCTTTCTTT
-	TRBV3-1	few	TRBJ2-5	CASSQEGGLTETQYF	TGTGCCAGCAGCCAAGAGGGGGGACTGACAGAGACCCAGTACTTC
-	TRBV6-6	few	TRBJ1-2	CASSPQGGDGYTF	TGTGCCAGCAGTCCCCAGGGAGGGGATGGCTACACCTTC
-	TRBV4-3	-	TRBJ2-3	CASSQDGSGRLTDTQYF	TGCGCCAGCAGCCAAGATGGATCAGGGAGACTCACAGATACGCAGTATTTT
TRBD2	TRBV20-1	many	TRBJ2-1	CSASELAGGRGAKEQFF	TGCAGTGCTAGTGAACTAGCGGGGGGCCGGGGGGCAAAGGAGCAGTTCTTC
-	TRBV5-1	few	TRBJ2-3	CASSLEQITDTQYF	TGCGCCAGCAGCTTGGAACAGATCACAGATACGCAGTATTTT
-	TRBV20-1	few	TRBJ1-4	CSASWGTNEKLFF	TGCAGTGCTAGCTGGGGAACTAATGAAAAACTGTTTTTT
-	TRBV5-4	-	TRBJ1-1	CASSSLENTEAFF	TGTGCCAGCAGCAGCCTAGAGAACACTGAAGCTTTCTTT
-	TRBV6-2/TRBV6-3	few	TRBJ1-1	CASRGWGTPMGNTEAFF	TGTGCCAGCAGGGGGTGGGGGACTCCGATGGGAAACACTGAAGCTTTCTTT
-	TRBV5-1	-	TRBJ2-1	CASSADSFNEQFF	TGCGCCAGCAGCGCGGACAGCTTCAATGAGCAGTTCTTC
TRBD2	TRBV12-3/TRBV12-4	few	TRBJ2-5	CASRGTIQETQYF	TGTGCCAGCAGGGGGACTATACAAGAGACCCAGTACTTC
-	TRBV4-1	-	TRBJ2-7	CASSQAAGREQYF	TGCGCCAGCAGCCAAGCGGCAGGGCGGGAGCAGTACTTC
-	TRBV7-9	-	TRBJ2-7	CASSLDPMVEQYF	TGTGCCAGCAGCTTAGACCCCATGGTCGAGCAGTACTTC
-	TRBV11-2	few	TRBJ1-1	CASSARPKKDTEAFF	TGTGCCAGCAGCGCCCGCCCCAAAAAAGACACTGAAGCTTTCTTT
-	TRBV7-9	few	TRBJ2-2	CASSLGPGPLSGELFF	TGTGCCAGCAGCTTAGGGCCGGGTCCCCTGTCCGGGGAGCTGTTTTTT
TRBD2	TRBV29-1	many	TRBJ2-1	CSVDGLAGGRGEDEQFF	TGCAGCGTTGATGGCCTAGCGGGGGGCAGAGGGGAGGATGAGCAGTTCTTC
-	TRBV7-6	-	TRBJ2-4	CASSWAPSAKNIQYF	TGTGCCAGCAGCTGGGCCCCCTCGGCCAAAAACATTCAGTACTTC
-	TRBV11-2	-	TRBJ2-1	CASSGAMGGVDEQFF	TGTGCCAGCAGCGGGGCTATGGGAGGTGTAGATGAGCAGTTCTTC
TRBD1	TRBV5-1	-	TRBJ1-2	CASSPDGQGDGYTF	TGCGCCAGCAGCCCAGACGGACAGGGCGATGGCTACACCTTC
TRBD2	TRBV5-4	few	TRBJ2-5	CASSTGTSGSLGTQYF	TGTGCCAGCAGCACCGGGACTAGCGGATCCCTGGGGACCCAGTACTTC
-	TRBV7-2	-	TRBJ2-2	CASSFTVLGSGELFF	TGTGCCAGCAGCTTCACTGTACTCGGGTCCGGGGAGCTGTTTTTT
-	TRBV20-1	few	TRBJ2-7	CSARDPGQGSYEQYF	TGCAGTGCTAGAGATCCGGGGCAGGGGTCCTACGAGCAGTACTTC
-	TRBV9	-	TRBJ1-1	CASTDDVNTEAFF	TGTGCCAGCACGGACGACGTGAACACTGAAGCTTTCTTT
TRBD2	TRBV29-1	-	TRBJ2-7	CSVDVGGSYEQYF	TGCAGCGTCGATGTCGGGGGGAGTTACGAGCAGTACTTC
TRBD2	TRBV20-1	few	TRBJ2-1	CSARDRGGRNEQFF	TGCAGTGCTAGAGATCGCGGGGGGCGGAATGAGCAGTTCTTC
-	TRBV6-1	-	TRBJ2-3	CASSDRWNTDTQYF	TGTGCCAGCAGTGATCGATGGAACACAGATACGCAGTATTTT
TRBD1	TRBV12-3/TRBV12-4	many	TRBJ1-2	CASSQDRGKGGYTF	TGTGCCAGCAGCCAAGACAGGGGGAAAGGGGGCTACACCTTC
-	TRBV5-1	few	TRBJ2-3	CASSLAGTGEDTQYF	TGCGCCAGCAGCTTGGCCGGTACTGGGGAGGATACGCAGTATTTT
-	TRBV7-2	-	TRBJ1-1	CASSLVLYGGTEAFF	TGTGCCAGCAGCTTAGTCCTCTACGGGGGGACTGAAGCTTTCTTT
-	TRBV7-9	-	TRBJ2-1	CASSVEGRSSYNEQFF	TGTGCCAGCAGCGTGGAAGGAAGATCCTCCTACAATGAGCAGTTCTTC
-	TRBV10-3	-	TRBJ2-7	CAISDPGEASSYEQYF	TGTGCCATCAGTGACCCTGGGGAGGCGAGCTCCTACGAGCAGTACTTC
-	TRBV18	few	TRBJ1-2	CASSMNRQEGYSVYGYTF	TGTGCCAGCTCGATGAACAGGCAAGAGGGGTACTCCGTCTATGGCTACACCTTC
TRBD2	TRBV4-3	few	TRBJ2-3	CASSQDASGGAGDTQYF	TGCGCCAGCAGCCAAGATGCTAGCGGGGGGGCCGGAGATACGCAGTATTTT
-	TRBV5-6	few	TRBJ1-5	CASGPFSNQPQHF	TGTGCCAGTGGGCCTTTTAGCAATCAGCCCCAGCATTTT
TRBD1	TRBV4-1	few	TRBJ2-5	CASSQIPDRGRVETQYF	TGCGCCAGCAGCCAAATTCCCGACAGGGGGCGCGTGGAGACCCAGTACTTC
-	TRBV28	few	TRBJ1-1	CASSITEMNTEAFF	TGTGCCAGCAGTATCACAGAGATGAACACTGAAGCTTTCTTT
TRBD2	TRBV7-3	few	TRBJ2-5	CASSPGGDQETQYF	TGTGCCAGCAGCCCCGGGGGGGATCAAGAGACCCAGTACTTC
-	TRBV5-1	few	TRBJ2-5	CASSLASQGGETQYF	TGCGCCAGCAGCTTGGCATCCCAGGGAGGAGAGACCCAGTACTTC